The 16 T cell receptor beta chains below come from one sample, sequenced in a study of shared clonotypes between healthy human individuals. Repertoires were generated with immunoSEQ multiplex PCR, while TCRdb's copy carries only in-frame clones and drops some. The sample contains around 2.3 million clones, approximately 94% of which appear only once. Source material: naive CD4+ T cells sorted from blood. Subset of the sample: CD45RA+ positively selected. These TCRs come from a man aged 18-30 years in good health.

This rearrangement joins TRBV18 to TRBJ2-5; 8 bases fit TRBD2. The ends lost 1 base at V and 2 bases at J; junction bases unmatched: 6. The germline CDR1 and CDR2 sequences are KGHSH and LQKENI. The CDR3 is 16 residues long. The CDR3 loop is CASSPLLLAGQETQYF. DNA for the CDR3: TGTGCCAGCTCACCACTCCTATTAGCGGGACAAGAGACCCAGTACTTC.

The V and J genes are TRBV6-5 and TRBJ1-2; 9 bases fit TRBD1. The J segment lost 4 bases and the V segment lost 6 bases, leaving 6 bases of the junction unmatched. This CDR3 contains 14 residues. CDR1 and CDR2 from the germline V gene are MNHEY and SVGAGI. CDR3 sequence: CASRATGGAYGYTF. The DNA for the CDR3 is TGTGCCAGCAGGGCCACAGGGGGCGCCTATGGCTACACCTTC.

V is TRBV29-1 and J is TRBJ2-3, with 7 bases lining up with TRBD2. The CDR3 consists of 15 residues. CDR1 and CDR2 from the germline V gene are SQVTM and ANQGSEA. V shed 2 bases, J shed 2 bases, and the junction held 7 bases outside the gene matches. CDR3 loop: CSVERDYLYTDTQYF. In DNA, the CDR3 is TGCAGCGTTGAAAGGGACTATCTCTACACAGATACGCAGTATTTT.

This clone was observed once. This chain uses TRBV27 with TRBJ2-1; no definite D call. The germline V and J ends were trimmed by 3 bases and 1 base, with 10 bases remaining between them. The CDR3 is made up of 15 amino acids. Germline V gives CDR1 MNHEY, CDR2 SMNVEV (reference sequence). The CDR3 loop is CASSFEEGSYNEQFF. The CDR3, as DNA: TGTGCCAGCAGTTTTGAGGAAGGATCCTACAATGAGCAGTTCTTC.

J is TRBJ2-5 and V is TRBV5-1, with a possible D match to TRBD1 (5 bases). The CDR3 is 17 residues long. V lost 1 base to trimming and J lost 1 base, with 17 bases between them. The germline V gene encodes CDR1 SGHRS and CDR2 YFSETQ. CDR3 residues: CASSLNPTGASQETQYF. In nucleotides, the CDR3 is TGCGCCAGCAGCTTGAACCCCACAGGCGCTTCCCAAGAGACCCAGTACTTC. Variable domain in full (rest from reference TRBV5-1 and TRBJ2-5): KAGVTQTPRYLIKTRGQQVTLSCSPISGHRSVSWYQQTPGQGLQFLFEYFSETQRNKGNFPGRFSGRQFSNSRSEMNVSTLELGDSALYLCASSLNPTGASQETQYFGPGTRLLVL.

The V call is TRBV7-9, the J call TRBJ2-3, with no clear D. Trimming removed 3 bases at V and 6 bases at J, with 13 bases between. This CDR3 region has 14 residues. The germline CDR1 and CDR2 sequences are SEHNR and FQNEAQ (reference sequence). DNA for the CDR3: TGTGCCAGCAGCTTTAGGACGGATAGGGATACGCAGTATTTT. Its protein is CASSFRTDRDTQYF.

This rearrangement joins TRBV18 to TRBJ1-2; no clear D. V lost 0 bases and J 1 base, leaving 12 bases between the germline ends. The germline CDR1 and CDR2 sequences are KGHSH and LQKENI. The CDR3 totals 16 residues. The CDR3 spells CASSPPPGVDNYGYTF. CDR3 DNA: TGTGCCAGCTCACCACCCCCCGGGGTCGATAACTATGGCTACACCTTC.

Turning to this clone: Other DNA variants within this sample encode the same CDR3. The J gene is TRBJ1-5, the V gene TRBV2; TRBD1 aligns across 7 bases. This CDR3 region has 15 residues. The ends lost 8 bases at V and 0 bases at J; junction bases unmatched: 7. CDR1 is SNHLY and CDR2 is FYNNEI in the germline V gene. CDR3 protein: CASSNTGVSNQPQHF. The CDR3 DNA follows: TGTGCCAGCTCAAACACAGGGGTTAGCAATCAGCCCCAGCATTTT.

The chain couples TRBV29-1 to TRBJ2-1; D is uncertain. V was shortened by 4 bases and J by 7 bases, with 17 bases between the two germline ends. The CDR3 contains 14 residues. CDR1 SQVTM and CDR2 ANQGSEA come from the germline V gene. CDR3 DNA: TGCAGCGTTGGTAGGCAGACCTCACCGAATGAGCAGTTCTTC. Protein sequence: CSVGRQTSPNEQFF.

This clone came up once. This chain connects TRBV4-1 to TRBJ2-2; 13 bases align to TRBD2. Trimming took 2 bases from V and 1 from J; bases not matched to a gene: 7. The germline gives CDR1 MGHRA, CDR2 YSYEKL. The CDR3 spans 19 residues. CDR3 amino acids: CASSQTPGLAGLNTGELFF. For the CDR3, the DNA is TGCGCCAGCAGCCAAACACCGGGACTAGCGGGACTGAACACCGGGGAGCTGTTTTTT.

The rearrangement uses TRBV10-2 and TRBJ1-2; 8 bases map to TRBD1. V lost 6 bases to trimming and J lost 7 bases; unmatched junction nucleotides: 10. The CDR3 loop spans 14 amino acids. Germline loops: CDR1 WSHSY, CDR2 SAAADI. The CDR3 nucleotides read TGCGCCAGCAGGGAGACAGGGGCATCTGGTGGCTACACCTTC. It specifies CASRETGASGGYTF.

The CDR3 DNA reads as TGTGCCAGCAGCGTGAAGCGGGAGGGCCTAACCGGGGAGCTGTTTTTT. This encodes CASSVKREGLTGELFF. The chain has TRBV5-4 and TRBJ2-2; 10 nucleotides agree with TRBD2. This CDR3 comprises 16 residues. From germline, CDR1 is SGHNT and CDR2 YYREEE (reference sequence). V shed 4 bases and J 5 bases; nucleotides not matched to a gene: 8.

Here the CDR3 DNA reads TGTGCCAGCAGCTTAGATCGTGAGGGCTACACCTTC. Translation: CASSLDREGYTF. The chain carries TRBV7-2 and TRBJ1-2, with D hard to call. CDR1 is SGHTA and CDR2 is FQGNSA in the germline V gene. V lost 1 base, J lost 8 bases, and 8 bases lay in between. This CDR3 is built from 12 residues.

The gene calls are TRBV10-3 and TRBJ1-3, with D unclear. The CDR3 is 14 amino acids. Per germline, CDR1 ENHRY and CDR2 SYGVKD. Trimming cost V 6 bases and J 9 bases, with 18 bases left between them. In DNA, the CDR3 is TGTGCCATCAGCGCTTTCACTCCCGGGAGCACCATATATTTT. Translated: CAISAFTPGSTIYF.

The genes are TRBV7-2 and TRBJ2-2; a possible D gene is TRBD2 (5 bases). V was trimmed by 5 bases and J by 1 base, leaving 14 bases between them. CDR3 length: 16 residues. CDR1 is SGHTA and CDR2 is FQGNSA in the germline V gene. For the CDR3, the DNA is TGTGCCAGCAGCGGGAGCGCGGTGGTGAACACCGGGGAGCTGTTTTTT. Translating gives CASSGSAVVNTGELFF.

With regard to this clone: The same CDR3 arises from other DNA sequences in this sample as well. The J gene is TRBJ2-7, the V gene TRBV9; TRBD2 matches 10 bases. V shed 2 bases and J 1 base; nucleotides not matched to a gene: 0. Germline loops: CDR1 SGDLS, CDR2 YYNGEE. There are 14 residues in the CDR3. The CDR3: CASSVTSGSYEQYF. Written as DNA, the CDR3 is TGTGCCAGCAGCGTGACTAGCGGGTCCTACGAGCAGTACTTC.